This TCR beta chain is drawn from a study of T cell changes during pregnancy in multiple sclerosis. The table lists this clone with a count of one. Germline V gene sequence: CDR1 MNHEY, CDR2 SMNVEV (reference sequence). CDR3 length: 18 residues. V lost 3 bases, J lost 0 bases, and 10 bases stayed unmatched. Some clones are missing from TCRdb's copy, which holds only in-frame ones; the method was immunoSEQ multiplex PCR. Seen here are around 60,000 clones, approximately 96% observed once, and the top ten hold 2% to 2.5%. The input for sequencing was CD8+ T cells from peripheral blood mononuclear cells, taken after pregnancy. V and J are TRBV27 and TRBJ2-4, with 8 bases fitting TRBD2. The TCR sequence derives from a female donor with multiple sclerosis, enrolled in a pregnancy study. The CDR3 coding sequence is TGTGCCAGCAGTTTTACGGGAGGGAATCAGATAGCCAAAAACATTCAGTACTTC. It translates to CASSFTGGNQIAKNIQYF.